This T cell receptor (beta chain) was retrieved from a study of CD8 T cells in ankylosing spondylitis. Study-wide results and caveats: As reported, disease-linked clones showed significant enrichment in matched ankylosing spondylitis synovial fluid. Disease-linked clones bore a CD8+ phenotype and were relatively rare in peripheral blood. One TCR beta motif, made up of about 8 highly homologous variants, appeared characteristic of ankylosing spondylitis blood. A number of the motif variants had already been described in reactive arthritis synovial fluid and blood.

This clonotype was detected only a few times. What it binds is not known. TCR beta libraries were made by quantitative 5'-RACE with molecular barcodes. TCRdb fed the 5' RACE reads into MiXCR, producing one record per CDR3 protein. Of 75,000 to 95,000 distinct CDR3 sequences in the sample, around 8.3% are singletons; the top ten hold about a third. The TCR was taken from a male donor with ankylosing spondylitis. The sample taken for sequencing was blood, either unsorted or a sorted T cell fraction (not recorded which).

The CDR3 loop reads CASTHSTGPLYGNTIYF. CDR3 coding DNA: TGTGCCAGCACCCACTCCACAGGCCCTTTGTACGGAAACACCATATATTTT. V is TRBV12-3 or TRBV12-4 and J is TRBJ1-3, with D maybe TRBD1 (5 bases). The CDR3 is 17 residues long. V was pared by 7 bases and J by 4 bases, with 23 bases between.